The 5 T cell receptor beta chains in this list originate from one sample, sequenced in a study of cytotoxic CD8 clonotypes in ibrutinib-treated CLL. Produced via immunoSEQ multiplex PCR; TCRdb's table is partial and in-frame only. Here the sample spans 300,000 to 400,000 clones, roughly 71% being singletons. The sequences come from PBMCs, collected after 36 months of ibrutinib treatment. The origin of the receptors is a human donor with chronic lymphocytic leukemia.

The genes are TRBV4-3 and TRBJ2-7; D is unclear. V lost 0 bases, J lost 7 bases, and 16 bases lay in between. Germline V gene lookup returns CDR1 LGHNA and CDR2 YSLEER. The CDR3 contains 15 residues. CDR3 region: CASSQDLASWGEQYF. The CDR3, as DNA: TGCGCCAGCAGCCAAGATCTGGCGTCTTGGGGAGAGCAGTACTTC.

V usage is TRBV5-4 and J usage is TRBJ2-5, with TRBD2 matching 7 bases. The CDR3 has 13 amino acids. Trimming took 3 bases from V and 3 from J; bases not matched to a gene: 2. Germline assignment: CDR1 SGHNT and CDR2 YYREEE (reference sequence). CDR3 nucleotide sequence: TGTGCCAGCAGCTGGGGGGGGGAAGAGACCCAGTACTTC. Amino acid sequence: CASSWGGEETQYF.

This clone turned up a few times. The chain recombines TRBV11-2 with TRBJ2-5; D is undetermined. Trimming pared 2 bases from V and 5 bases from J, leaving 12 bases between. The CDR3 loop spans 14 amino acids. Per the germline V gene, CDR1 is SGHAT and CDR2 is FQNNGV. The CDR3 loop reads CASSLLGVRETQYF. The CDR3 nucleotides read TGTGCCAGCAGCTTACTCGGAGTCCGGGAGACCCAGTACTTC.

The chain is built from TRBV7-9 and TRBJ2-7; no clear D. This CDR3 has 11 residues. The germline V and J ends were trimmed by 5 bases and 7 bases, with 9 bases remaining between them. Germline CDR1 SEHNR, CDR2 FQNEAQ (reference sequence). Here the CDR3 DNA reads TGTGCCAGCAGCCAACGCCGAGAGCAGTACTTC. Translation gives CASSQRREQYF.

The chain links TRBV27 to TRBJ1-5, with D hard to call. Germline lookup yields CDR1 MNHEY and CDR2 SMNVEV (reference sequence). V lost 2 bases to trimming and J lost 5 bases, with 10 bases between them. The CDR3 extends over 14 amino acids. CDR3: CASSLKGGYQPQHF. The CDR3 DNA reads TGTGCCAGCAGTTTAAAGGGTGGGTATCAGCCCCAGCATTTT.